One TCR beta chain is described in this entry. What it recognizes is unknown. This sample is drawn from a study of glioma-infiltrating T cells. Study results and caveats: Very few CDR3 sequences were shared between tissue and blood. Gliomas, especially low-grade, showed above-expected tissue-blood divergence; non-neoplastic patients showed below.

Amplification of TCR alpha and beta CDR3 regions from RNA used iRepertoire nested multiplex PCR. Input was 100-400 ng of tissue mRNA or PBMC total RNA. TCRdb re-called the multiplex PCR reads with MiXCR, one entry per CDR3 protein. The data show around 120,000 distinct CDR3 sequences, around 25% seen once. This CDR3 contains 15 residues. Germline CDR1 and CDR2: SGHVS and FQNEAQ. The V gene lost 2 bases and the J gene lost 6 bases, with 14 bases spanning the gap. The specimen sequenced was glioma tissue, nonneoplastic brain tissue, or PBMCs (not recorded which). The chain joins TRBV7-8 to TRBJ1-5, with D possibly matching TRBD1 (6 bases). This receptor was obtained from a human donor with low-grade glioma or glioblastoma, undergoing nonglioma brain surgery, or in good health (not recorded which). The CDR3 nucleotides read TGTGCCAGCAGCTTATCGGTGCAGGGGCGTCAGCCCCAGCATTTT. This translates into CASSLSVQGRQPQHF.